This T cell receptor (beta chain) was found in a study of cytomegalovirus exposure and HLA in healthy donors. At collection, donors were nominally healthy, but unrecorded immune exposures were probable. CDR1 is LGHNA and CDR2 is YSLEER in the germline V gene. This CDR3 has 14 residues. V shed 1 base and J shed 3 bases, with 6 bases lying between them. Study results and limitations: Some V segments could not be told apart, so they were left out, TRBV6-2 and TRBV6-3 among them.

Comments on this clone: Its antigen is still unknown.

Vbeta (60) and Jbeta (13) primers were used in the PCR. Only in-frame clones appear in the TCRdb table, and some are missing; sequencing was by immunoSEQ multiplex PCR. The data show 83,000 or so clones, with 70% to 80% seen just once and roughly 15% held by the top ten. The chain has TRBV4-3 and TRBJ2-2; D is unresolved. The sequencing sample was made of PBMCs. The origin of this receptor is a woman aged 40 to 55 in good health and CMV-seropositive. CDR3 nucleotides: TGCGCCAGCAGCCAAGTTGGAGACACCGGGGAGCTGTTTTTT. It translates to CASSQVGDTGELFF.